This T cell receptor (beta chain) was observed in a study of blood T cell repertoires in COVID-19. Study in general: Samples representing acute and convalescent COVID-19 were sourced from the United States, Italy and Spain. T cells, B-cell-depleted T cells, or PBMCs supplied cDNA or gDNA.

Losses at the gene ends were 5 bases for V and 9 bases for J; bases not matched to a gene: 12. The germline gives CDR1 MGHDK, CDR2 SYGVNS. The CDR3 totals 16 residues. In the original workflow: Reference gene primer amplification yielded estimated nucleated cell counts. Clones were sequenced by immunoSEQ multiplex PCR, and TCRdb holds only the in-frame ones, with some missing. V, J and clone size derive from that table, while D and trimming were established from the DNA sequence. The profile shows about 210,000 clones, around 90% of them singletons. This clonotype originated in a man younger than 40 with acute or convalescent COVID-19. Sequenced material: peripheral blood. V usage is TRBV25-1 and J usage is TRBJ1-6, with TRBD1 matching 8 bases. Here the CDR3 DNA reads TGTGCCAGCAGTCCTCTGGACAGGGTGAGCAGTTCACCCCTCCACTTT. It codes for CASSPLDRVSSSPLHF.